The 21 T cell receptor beta chains given below trace back to one sample, sequenced in a study of low-dose radiotherapy and immunotherapy resistance in tumors. Alpha- and beta-chain coverage of first-strand cDNA came from TRAV- and TRBV-specific primers. A constant-region primer paired with the V-primer adapter amplified TCRs over about 20 PCR cycles. Each CDR3 protein is one row after TCRdb ran MiXCR on the reads. The sample gives 11,000 to 15,000 distinct CDR3 sequences, roughly half of which show up once; 3.7% is in the top ten. Receptor source: a human donor with advanced metastatic prostate, ovarian, gallbladder or colorectal cancer (not recorded which). This table probably holds off-target reads from a library built for another chain.

This clonotype was seen more than once but under ten times. This chain connects TRBV20-1 to TRBJ2-5, with 9 positions matching TRBD2. Germline assignment: CDR1 DFQATT and CDR2 SNEGSKA (reference sequence). The CDR3 is 16 residues long. V trimming: 6 bases; J trimming: 4 bases; junction bases outside the gene matches: 15. CDR3 coding DNA: TGCAGTGCCCACAGGGAAGGTAGCGGGAGAGGAGAGACCCAGTACTTC. It is translated as CSAHREGSGRGETQYF.

This clonotype was recorded only once. This chain connects TRBV20-1 to TRBJ2-7, with 9 bases that match TRBD2. CDR1 is DFQATT and CDR2 is SNEGSKA in the germline V gene (reference sequence). The length of the CDR3 is 14 residues. The V segment lost 5 bases and the J segment 2 bases; nucleotides outside the gene matches: 7. CDR3 coding DNA: TGCAGTGCTTTTAGCGGGAGTGGGACCTACGAGCAGTACTTC. This translates into CSAFSGSGTYEQYF.

The rearrangement joins TRBV12-3 or TRBV12-4 to TRBJ1-4; D is unclear. This CDR3 has 13 amino acids. Trimming shortened V by 6 bases and J by 5 bases, and 10 bases separated the two germline ends. The CDR3 loop is CASSRAANEKLFF. In nucleotides, the CDR3 is TGTGCCAGCAGCCGGGCCGCGAATGAAAAACTGTTTTTT.

The CDR3 DNA sequence: TGTGCCAGCAGCCCGAACAGGAACACTGAAGCTTTCTTT. This codes for CASSPNRNTEAFF. This rearrangement joins TRBV7-9 to TRBJ1-1, with unresolved D. Trimming shortened V by 5 bases and J by 1 base, and 8 bases separated the two germline ends. The germline V gene has CDR1 SEHNR and CDR2 FQNEAQ (reference sequence). The CDR3 runs 13 residues.

The V call is TRBV11-2, the J call TRBJ2-7, with D perhaps being TRBD1 or TRBD2 (5 bases each). Trimming pared 1 base from V and 6 bases from J, leaving 7 bases between. The CDR3 length is 12 residues. The V gene's germline CDR1 is SGHAT and CDR2 FQNNGV. The CDR3 here is CASSLVGVEQYF. CDR3 DNA sequence: TGTGCCAGCAGCTTAGTGGGGGTCGAGCAGTACTTC.

This clonotype was picked up a small number of times. The chain recombines TRBV5-4 with TRBJ2-6; the D is unclear. In germline, CDR1 is SGHNT, CDR2 YYREEE (reference sequence). The CDR3 spans 16 residues. V was pared by 4 bases and J by 0 bases, with 11 bases between. The CDR3 sequence: CASSGPYSSGANVLTF. The CDR3 nucleotides read TGTGCCAGCAGCGGACCTTACAGCTCTGGGGCCAACGTCCTGACTTTC.

This clonotype has more than one count but fewer than ten. The CDR3 nucleotides are TGCGCCAGCACCCCAAATGGACAGGGAACTAATGAAAAACTGTTTTTT. Its protein product is CASTPNGQGTNEKLFF. This sequence joins TRBV5-1 and TRBJ1-4, with TRBD1 identical over 8 bases. The length of the CDR3 is 16 residues. Germline CDR1 reads SGHRS; CDR2 reads YFSETQ. Trimming cost V 6 bases and J 1 base; bases outside gene matches: 8.

The chain carries TRBV7-8 and TRBJ2-1, with 9 bases lining up with TRBD1. Germline V gene sequence: CDR1 SGHVS, CDR2 FQNEAQ. The V and J ends lost 3 bases and 7 bases, in that order; junction bases with no gene match: 7. This CDR3 has 15 residues. CDR3 sequence reads: CASSFPGQGSNEQFF. In DNA, the CDR3 is TGTGCCAGCAGCTTCCCGGGACAGGGTTCAAATGAGCAGTTCTTC.

V and J are TRBV5-4 and TRBJ2-2; TRBD2 matches at 7 bases. With V trimmed by 3 bases and J by 0 bases, 5 bases remained unmatched. The germline gives CDR1 SGHNT, CDR2 YYREEE (reference sequence). This CDR3 region has 16 residues. In DNA, the CDR3 is TGTGCCAGCAGCTCGGGAGGCCTCGCGAACACCGGGGAGCTGTTTTTT. Translating it yields CASSSGGLANTGELFF.

A few counts support this clonotype. The chain recombines TRBV3-1 with TRBJ2-3; D is uncertain. Between the trimmed V and J ends, which lost 2 bases and 4 bases, there was a span of 13 bases. Germline loops: CDR1 LGHDT, CDR2 YNNKEL (reference sequence). This CDR3 region has 15 residues. The CDR3 is CASSQPRVGSDTQYF. CDR3 DNA sequence: TGTGCCAGCAGCCAACCTCGAGTGGGGTCAGATACGCAGTATTTT.

The chain combines TRBV6-2 or TRBV6-3 with TRBJ2-2, with TRBD1 as a possible D gene (6 bases). From germline, CDR1 is MNHEY and CDR2 SVGEGT. This CDR3 is 13 amino acids long. V was clipped by 7 bases and J by 3 bases, with 9 bases between them. The CDR3: CASTGVDTGELFF. Here the CDR3 DNA reads TGTGCCAGCACAGGGGTTGACACCGGGGAGCTGTTTTTT.

J is TRBJ1-1 and V is TRBV18; D is possibly TRBD1 (5 bases). V gave up 2 bases and J gave up 4 bases, with 11 bases separating them. The CDR3 consists of 14 residues. From germline, CDR1 is KGHSH and CDR2 LQKENI. CDR3 DNA: TGTGCCAGCTCACCAACGGAGGGGTTCACTGAAGCTTTCTTT. Amino acids: CASSPTEGFTEAFF.

The V and J genes are TRBV21-1 and TRBJ2-1; TRBD1, the table's D call, lacks a check against the DNA. TRBV21-1 is shown as a pseudogene. The CDR3 loop spans 16 amino acids. CDR3 amino acids: CASSHRGGASRDEQFF. The CDR3 DNA reads TGTGCCAGCAGCCACCGAGGGGGCGCAAGTAGGGATGAGCAGTTCTTC.

This clonotype was found a few times. The rearrangement joins TRBV5-1 to TRBJ1-4; D gene ambiguous. Trimming took off 0 bases at V and 1 base at J, with 4 bases between the two ends. The CDR3 consists of 14 residues. Per the germline V gene, CDR1 is SGHRS and CDR2 is YFSETQ. As DNA, the CDR3 is TGCGCCAGCAGCTTGGGGGGAACTAATGAAAAACTGTTTTTT. This codes for CASSLGGTNEKLFF.

This clonotype occurred a few times. The chain links TRBV12-3 or TRBV12-4 to TRBJ2-1; a possible D gene is TRBD1 (7 bases). This CDR3 comprises 16 residues. V shed 7 bases and J shed 6 bases, with 22 bases lying between them. As DNA, the CDR3 is TGTGCCAGCACCATACAAGGGCCTCAGGGGGGCAATGAGCAGTTCTTC. The encoded protein is CASTIQGPQGGNEQFF.

V usage is TRBV2 and J usage is TRBJ2-7; D remains ambiguous. The CDR3 extends over 14 amino acids. Trimming left V 1 base short and J 0 bases short, with 7 bases between. Germline-derived CDR1 and CDR2 are SNHLY and FYNNEI. The CDR3 sequence is CASSEGSLSYEQYF. CDR3 in DNA: TGTGCCAGCAGTGAAGGGTCTCTCTCCTACGAGCAGTACTTC.

A few counts support this clonotype. The V and J genes are TRBV3-1 and TRBJ2-2; possibly TRBD2 for D (6 bases). Germline loops: CDR1 LGHDT, CDR2 YNNKEL (reference sequence). Trimming cost V 1 base and J 6 bases, with 12 bases left between them. This CDR3 has 15 residues. CDR3 nucleotide sequence: TGTGCCAGCAGCCAAGGCTGGGGGGAATCCGGGGAGCTGTTTTTT. Protein: CASSQGWGESGELFF.

This clonotype was seen a few times. The chain carries TRBV5-4 and TRBJ2-5, with 7 bases matching TRBD1. The CDR3 spans 14 residues. The V segment lost 3 bases and the J segment 5 bases; nucleotides outside the gene matches: 7. Germline CDR1 SGHNT, CDR2 YYREEE (reference sequence). The CDR3: CASSSGTDGETQYF. The CDR3 DNA reads TGTGCCAGCAGCTCCGGGACAGATGGGGAGACCCAGTACTTC.

V and J are TRBV11-3 and TRBJ2-2; D may correspond to TRBD1 or TRBD2 (5 bases each). Trimming shortened V by 3 bases and J by 0 bases, and 11 bases separated the two germline ends. Per the germline V gene, CDR1 is SGHNT and CDR2 is YENEEA. There are 16 residues in the CDR3. CDR3 sequence (DNA): TGTGCCAGCAGCTTCCAGAGGGGCCCGAACACCGGGGAGCTGTTTTTT. Protein product: CASSFQRGPNTGELFF.

This sequence joins TRBV6-5 and TRBJ2-1; D may match TRBD1 or TRBD2 (5 bases each). This CDR3 has 13 residues. CDR1 and CDR2 (germline): MNHEY, SVGAGI. With 5 bases removed from V and 6 bases from J, the gap between germline ends came to 11 bases. In DNA form, the CDR3 reads TGTGCCAGCAGTATCGGGGCCCTCAATGAGCAGTTCTTC. Translating gives CASSIGALNEQFF.

The count of this clonotype is one. The V gene is TRBV7-2, the J gene TRBJ2-6; 7 positions agree with TRBD2. Unmatched junction bases numbered 3, after V lost 11 bases and J lost 2 bases. The CDR3 consists of 13 residues. Looked up from germline, CDR1 is SGHTA and CDR2 is FQGNSA. The CDR3 sequence is CAGGGTGANVLTF. For the CDR3, the DNA is TGTGCCGGGGGGGGTACTGGGGCCAACGTCCTGACTTTC. Filled out from reference TRBV7-2 and TRBJ2-6, the complete variable domain reads GAGVSQSPSNKVTEKGKDVELRCDPISGHTALYWYRQSLGQGLEFLIYFQGNSAPDKSGLPSDRFSAERTGGSVSTLTIQRTQQEDSAVYLCAGGGTGANVLTFGAGSRLTVL.